The 2 T cell receptor beta chains below all came from one sample that was sequenced in a study of identical twins. TCRdb re-derived calls from the 5' RACE reads in MiXCR, one entry per CDR3 protein. Of around 550,000 distinct CDR3 sequences listed, 15% are singletons. A further study also used this sample, focusing on yellow fever vaccine responses in identical twins.

Sequencing was done on a sample of CD4+ T cells sorted from blood. The source of these receptors is a young woman in good health.

The chain combines TRBV7-2 with TRBJ2-7; 9 nucleotides line up with TRBD2. The length of the CDR3 is 17 residues. The germline gives CDR1 SGHTA, CDR2 FQGNSA. V was pared by 4 bases and J by 7 bases, with 17 bases of the junction left unmatched. The DNA for the CDR3 is TGTGCCAGCAGCTCCCAGGGTAGCGGGAGAGTGGGGGGGGAGCAGTACTTC. It encodes CASSSQGSGRVGGEQYF.

The genes are TRBV25-1 and TRBJ2-5; D not certain. The CDR3 is 16 residues long. CDR1 MGHDK and CDR2 SYGVNS come from the germline V gene. Deletions cut 1 base from V and 3 bases from J, with 15 bases between. This CDR3 is CASSESKTIPKETQYF. The CDR3 coding sequence is TGTGCCAGCAGTGAATCGAAAACGATACCCAAAGAGACCCAGTACTTC.